A selection of T cell receptor beta chains follows, all from one sample in a study of neurological immune-mediated disorders. TCRdb passed the 5' RACE reads through MiXCR, listing each CDR3 protein once. This table has tens of thousands of distinct CDR3 sequences, about 13% appearing once. What was sequenced was PBMCs. These receptor sequences come from a man aged 25 to 45 in good health. Both conserved end residues are part of each CDR3. The D gene is left open where the match is weak. Some rows have no size entry. The others give once, few or many, or a class for an expanded clone.

J | size | D | V | DNA | CDR3
TRBJ1-5 | many | NA | TRBV2 | TGTGCCAGCAGCCGGACAGACAATCAGCCCCAGCATTTT | CASSRTDNQPQHF
TRBJ2-3 | NA | NA | TRBV7-3 | TGTGCCAACAGCTCTGGGCCCGTCGATTCGCAGTATTTT | CANSSGPVDSQYF
TRBJ2-7 | many | TRBD2 | TRBV25-1 | TGTGCCAGCAGTGAATGGGGAGGGAAATTCAAGGACGAGCAGTACTTC | CASSEWGGKFKDEQYF
TRBJ2-3 | many | NA | TRBV7-9 | TGTGCCAGCAGCCAGGGGGAACTAGCCCTAACGACAGATACGCAGTATTTT | CASSQGELALTTDTQYF
TRBJ2-7 | many | NA | TRBV7-9 | TGTGCCAGCAGCCCTTACTACGAGCAGTACTTC | CASSPYYEQYF
TRBJ2-2 | many | NA | TRBV5-1 | TGCGCCAGCAGCTTGGCCTCGAGCGGATTAAACACCGGGGAGCTGTTTTTT | CASSLASSGLNTGELFF
TRBJ2-5 | NA | NA | TRBV5-1 | TGCACCAGCAGGCCGGAGTCGCAGACCCAGTACTTC | CTSRPESQTQYF
TRBJ2-6 | many | NA | TRBV7-2 | TGTGCCAGCAGCTTTGGGCGGGGAACCTCTGGGGCCAACGTCCTGACTTTC | CASSFGRGTSGANVLTF
TRBJ2-7 | many | TRBD1 | TRBV20-1 | TGCAGTGCTGGGACAGGGGGCAGCGCCTACGAGCAGTACTTC | CSAGTGGSAYEQYF
TRBJ2-7 | many | TRBD2 | TRBV3-1 | TGTGCCAGCAGCGAGCCGGGACTAGCCTCCTCCTACGAGCAGTACTTC | CASSEPGLASSYEQYF
TRBJ2-4 | many | NA | TRBV20-1 | TGCAGTGCTCTCCCAGGGCGTCTAGCCAAAAACATTCAGTACTTC | CSALPGRLAKNIQYF
TRBJ2-7 | NA | NA | TRBV28 | TGTGCCAGCAGTCGTTCCAGGACGCCCTCCTACGAGCAGTGCTTC | CASSRSRTPSYEQCF
TRBJ2-7 | NA | NA | TRBV7-6 | TGTGCCAGCAGCTTAGGGGGGGACGAGCAGTACTTC | CASSLGGDEQYF